Given below is one T cell receptor (beta chain) in context. Antigen unknown. This record belongs to a study of blood T cells in healthy people across ages. Study findings and constraints: Donor CMV status, an unknown factor, possibly confounded changes in expanded clonotypes. One million T cells yielded diversity estimates that were considered underestimates. Roughly linearly, TCR beta diversity per million T cells fell as age increased.

CDR1 and CDR2 from the germline V gene are MNHEY and SVGAGI. CDR3 length: 16 residues. V lost 2 bases and J 4 bases, leaving 18 bases between the germline ends. Primers used in a second PCR of about 6 to 11 cycles were a sample-barcoded 5' primer and a J-beta primer mix. TCRdb reprocessed the 5' RACE reads via MiXCR and lists one record per CDR3 protein. In the table there are about 760,000 distinct CDR3 sequences, 45% to 70% of which are singletons. The receptor was isolated from a man between 35 and 55 years old in good health. The J gene is TRBJ2-7, the V gene TRBV6-5, with D perhaps matching TRBD1 or TRBD2 (5 bases each). Sequences were obtained from blood. The CDR3 region has the DNA TGTGCCAGCAGTTACAGGCCCAGGGCTAGCCGGTACGAGCAGTACTTC. This encodes CASSYRPRASRYEQYF.